This T cell receptor beta chain originates from a study of cytotoxic CD8 clonotypes in ibrutinib-treated CLL. Whole-study context: Included were some eleven relapsed/refractory and approximately 15 treatment-naive patients, of whom around 17 were IGHV unmutated.

Clones were read by immunoSEQ multiplex PCR, and TCRdb kept only the in-frame ones, dropping some. Of more than 300,000 clones listed, around four fifths were seen once; the top ten hold more than 6%. CDR1 LGHNA and CDR2 YSLEER come from the germline V gene. V was clipped by 1 base and J by 3 bases, with 10 bases between them. The CDR3 is 14 residues long. Findings and caveats of the study: Sustained-remission and progressing patients had unequal sampling times. Before falling back toward baseline at progression, clonality had risen at the time of ibrutinib response.

As to this clone: The antigen is unknown.

This clonotype originated in a human donor with chronic lymphocytic leukemia. The sample in question was PBMCs, obtained before ibrutinib treatment. V and J are TRBV4-3 and TRBJ2-7; unclear D gene. CDR3 sequence: CASSQAPAVYEQYF. The CDR3 bases are TGCGCCAGCAGCCAAGCTCCGGCAGTCTACGAGCAGTACTTC.